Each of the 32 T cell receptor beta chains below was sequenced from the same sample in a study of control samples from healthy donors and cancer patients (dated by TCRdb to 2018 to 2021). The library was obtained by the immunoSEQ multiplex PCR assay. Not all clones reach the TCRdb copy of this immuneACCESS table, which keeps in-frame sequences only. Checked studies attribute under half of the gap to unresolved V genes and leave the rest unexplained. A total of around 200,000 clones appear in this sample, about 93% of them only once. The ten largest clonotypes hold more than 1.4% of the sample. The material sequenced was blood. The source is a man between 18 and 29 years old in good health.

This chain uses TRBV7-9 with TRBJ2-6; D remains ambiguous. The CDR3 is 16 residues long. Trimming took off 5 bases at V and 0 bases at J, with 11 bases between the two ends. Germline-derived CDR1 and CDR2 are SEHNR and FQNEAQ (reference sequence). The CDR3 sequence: CASSLHVYSGANVLTF. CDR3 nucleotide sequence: TGTGCCAGCAGCCTTCACGTTTACTCTGGGGCCAACGTCCTGACTTTC.

CDR3 DNA: TGTGCCAGCAGCCAGAGGACAGGGGCCGTACCTTTAGCCAAAAACATTCAGTACTTC. It is translated as CASSQRTGAVPLAKNIQYF. This chain connects TRBV14 to TRBJ2-4; 9 nucleotides agree with TRBD1. The V segment lost 3 bases and the J segment 0 bases; nucleotides outside the gene matches: 12. This CDR3 is 19 amino acids long. Germline CDR1 SGHDN, CDR2 FVKESK. The complete variable domain, with remaining parts taken from reference TRBV14 and TRBJ2-4, reads EAGVTQFPSHSVIEKGQTVTLRCDPISGHDNLYWYRRVMGKEIKFLLHFVKESKQDESGMPNNRFLAERTGGTYSTLKVQPAELEDSGVYFCASSQRTGAVPLAKNIQYFGAGTRLSVL.

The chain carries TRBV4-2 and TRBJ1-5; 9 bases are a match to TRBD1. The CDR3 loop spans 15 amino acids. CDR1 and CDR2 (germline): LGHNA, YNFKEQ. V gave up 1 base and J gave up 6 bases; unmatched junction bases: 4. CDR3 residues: CASSQGDRAAQPQHF. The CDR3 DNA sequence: TGTGCCAGCAGCCAAGGGGACAGGGCAGCTCAGCCCCAGCATTTT.

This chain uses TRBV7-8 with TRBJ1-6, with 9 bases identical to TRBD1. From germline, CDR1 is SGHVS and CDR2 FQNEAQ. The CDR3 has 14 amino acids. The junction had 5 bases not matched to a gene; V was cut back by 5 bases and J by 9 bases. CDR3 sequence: CASSRGQGGSPLHF. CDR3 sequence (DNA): TGTGCCAGCAGCCGGGGACAGGGAGGTTCACCCCTCCACTTT.

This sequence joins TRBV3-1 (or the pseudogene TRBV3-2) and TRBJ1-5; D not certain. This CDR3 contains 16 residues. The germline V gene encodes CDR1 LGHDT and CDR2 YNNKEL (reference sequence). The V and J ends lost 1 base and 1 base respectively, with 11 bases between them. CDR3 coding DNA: TGTGCCAGCAGCCAAGTCCCCTGGCTAAGCAATCAGCCCCAGCATTTT. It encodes CASSQVPWLSNQPQHF.

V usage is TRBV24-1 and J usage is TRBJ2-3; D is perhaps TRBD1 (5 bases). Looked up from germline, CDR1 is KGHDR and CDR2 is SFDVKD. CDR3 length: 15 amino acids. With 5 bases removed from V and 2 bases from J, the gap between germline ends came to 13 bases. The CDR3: CATSAAGALTDTQYF. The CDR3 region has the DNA TGTGCCACCAGTGCAGCTGGGGCCCTCACAGATACGCAGTATTTT.

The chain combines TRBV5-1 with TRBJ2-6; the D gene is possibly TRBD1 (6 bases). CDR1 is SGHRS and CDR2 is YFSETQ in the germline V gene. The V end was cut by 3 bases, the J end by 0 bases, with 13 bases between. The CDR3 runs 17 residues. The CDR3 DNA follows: TGCGCCAGCAGCTCGGACAGCCAAGCCTCTGGGGCCAACGTCCTGACTTTC. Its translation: CASSSDSQASGANVLTF.

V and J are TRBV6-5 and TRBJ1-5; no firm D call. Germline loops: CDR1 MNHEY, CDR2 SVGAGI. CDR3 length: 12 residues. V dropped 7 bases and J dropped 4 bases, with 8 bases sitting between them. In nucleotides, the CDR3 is TGTGCCAGCACTGGCAGAAATCAGCCCCAGCATTTT. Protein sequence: CASTGRNQPQHF.

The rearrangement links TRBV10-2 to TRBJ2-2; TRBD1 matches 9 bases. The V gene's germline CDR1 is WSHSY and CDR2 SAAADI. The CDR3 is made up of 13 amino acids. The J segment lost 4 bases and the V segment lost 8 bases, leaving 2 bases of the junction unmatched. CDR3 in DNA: TGCGCCAGCGGACAGGGGACCACCGGGGAGCTGTTTTTT. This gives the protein CASGQGTTGELFF.

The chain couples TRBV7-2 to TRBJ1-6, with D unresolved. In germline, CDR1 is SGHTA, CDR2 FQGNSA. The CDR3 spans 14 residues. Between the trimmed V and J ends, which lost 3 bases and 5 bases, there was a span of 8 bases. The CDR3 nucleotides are TGTGCCAGCAGCTTTCGGACGGATAATTCACCCCTCCACTTT. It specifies CASSFRTDNSPLHF.

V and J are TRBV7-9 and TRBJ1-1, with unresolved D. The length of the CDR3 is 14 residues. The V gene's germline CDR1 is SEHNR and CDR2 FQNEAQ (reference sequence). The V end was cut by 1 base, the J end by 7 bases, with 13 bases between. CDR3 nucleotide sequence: TGTGCCAGCAGCTTAGATGAGGCTGTCGTTGAAGCTTTCTTT. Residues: CASSLDEAVVEAFF.

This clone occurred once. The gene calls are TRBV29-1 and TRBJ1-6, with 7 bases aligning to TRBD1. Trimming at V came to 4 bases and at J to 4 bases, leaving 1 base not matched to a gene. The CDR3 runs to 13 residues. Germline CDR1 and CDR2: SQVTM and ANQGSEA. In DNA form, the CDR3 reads TGCAGCGTTGGACAGGGATATAATTCACCCCTCCACTTT. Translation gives CSVGQGYNSPLHF.

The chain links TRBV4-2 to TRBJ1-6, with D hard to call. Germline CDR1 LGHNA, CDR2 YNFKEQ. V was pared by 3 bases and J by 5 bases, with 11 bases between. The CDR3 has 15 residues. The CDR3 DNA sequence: TGTGCCAGCAGCCAGAGGACTGGGGATAATTCACCCCTCCACTTT. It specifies CASSQRTGDNSPLHF.

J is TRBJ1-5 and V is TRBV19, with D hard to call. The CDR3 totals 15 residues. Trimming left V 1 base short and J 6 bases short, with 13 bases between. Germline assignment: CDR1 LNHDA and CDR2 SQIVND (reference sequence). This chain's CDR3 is CASSIVWGLGQPQHF. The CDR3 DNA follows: TGTGCCAGTAGTATAGTGTGGGGTTTGGGTCAGCCCCAGCATTTT.

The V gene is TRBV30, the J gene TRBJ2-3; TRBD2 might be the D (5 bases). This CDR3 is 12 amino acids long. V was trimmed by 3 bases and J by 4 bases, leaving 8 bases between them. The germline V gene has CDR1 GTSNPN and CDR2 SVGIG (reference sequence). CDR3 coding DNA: TGTGCCTGGAGCCTAGCAGCAGATACGCAGTATTTT. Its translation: CAWSLAADTQYF.

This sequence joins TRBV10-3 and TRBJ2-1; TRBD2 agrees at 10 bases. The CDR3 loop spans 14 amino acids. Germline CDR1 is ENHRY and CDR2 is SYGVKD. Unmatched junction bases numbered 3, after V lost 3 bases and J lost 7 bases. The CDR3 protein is CAISESGGGNEQFF. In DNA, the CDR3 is TGTGCCATCAGTGAAAGCGGGGGGGGGAATGAGCAGTTCTTC.

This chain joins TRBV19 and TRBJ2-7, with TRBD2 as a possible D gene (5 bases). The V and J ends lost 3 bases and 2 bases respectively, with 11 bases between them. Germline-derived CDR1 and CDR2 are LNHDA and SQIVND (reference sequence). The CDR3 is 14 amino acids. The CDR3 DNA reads TGTGCCAGTAGTATCGTGGACGGGGCCTACGAGCAGTACTTC. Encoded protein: CASSIVDGAYEQYF. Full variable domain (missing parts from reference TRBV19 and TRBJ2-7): DGGITQSPKYLFRKEGQNVTLSCEQNLNHDAMYWYRQDPGQGLRLIYYSQIVNDFQKGDIAEGYSVSREKKESFPLTVTSAQKNPTAFYLCASSIVDGAYEQYFGPGTRLTVT.

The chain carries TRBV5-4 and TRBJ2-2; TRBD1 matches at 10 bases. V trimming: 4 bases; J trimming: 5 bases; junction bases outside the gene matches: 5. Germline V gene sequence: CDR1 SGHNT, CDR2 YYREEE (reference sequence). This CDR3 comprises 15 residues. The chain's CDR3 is CASSPDRGKTGELFF. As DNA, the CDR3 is TGTGCCAGCAGCCCGGACAGGGGGAAGACCGGGGAGCTGTTTTTT.

The DNA for the CDR3 is TGCGCCAGCAGCTTGGTAGGACAGGGGGCCAACGAGCAGTACTTC. Its protein is CASSLVGQGANEQYF. The rearrangement uses TRBV5-1 and TRBJ2-7; TRBD1 aligns across 11 bases. This CDR3 has 15 residues. With 0 bases clipped from V and 5 bases from J, the junction kept 4 bases outside the gene matches. Looked up from germline, CDR1 is SGHRS and CDR2 is YFSETQ.

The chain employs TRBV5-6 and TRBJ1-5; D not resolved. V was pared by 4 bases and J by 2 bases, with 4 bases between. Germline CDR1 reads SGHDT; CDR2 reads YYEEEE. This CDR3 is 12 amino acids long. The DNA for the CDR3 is TGTGCCAGCAGCCTGCGCAATCAGCCCCAGCATTTT. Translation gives CASSLRNQPQHF.

CDR3 nucleotides: TGTGCCAGCAGCCAGGGCATTGGGTATGGCTACACCTTC. Translated: CASSQGIGYGYTF. The chain couples TRBV6-5 to TRBJ1-2; D is perhaps TRBD1 (5 bases). The CDR3 runs to 13 residues. The V end lost 6 bases, the J end lost 5 bases, and 13 bases lay between the germline ends. CDR1 is MNHEY, CDR2 SVGAGI, per germline.

The CDR3 reads CSAGEQFF. The DNA for the CDR3 is TGCAGTGCTGGTGAGCAGTTCTTC. V usage is TRBV20-1 and J usage is TRBJ2-1; D unresolved. V shed 5 bases and J shed 9 bases, with 2 bases lying between them. This CDR3 region has 8 residues. CDR1 and CDR2 from the germline V gene are DFQATT and SNEGSKA (reference sequence).

The CDR3 loop is CASSYDDGVSGYTF. The CDR3 bases are TGTGCCAGCAGTTACGACGACGGGGTGAGCGGCTACACCTTC. V is TRBV6-2 or TRBV6-3 and J is TRBJ1-2; D uncertain. There are 14 residues in the CDR3. Germline CDR1 MNHEY, CDR2 SVGEGT. The ends were cut back, 2 bases at V and 8 bases at J, with 15 bases in the middle.

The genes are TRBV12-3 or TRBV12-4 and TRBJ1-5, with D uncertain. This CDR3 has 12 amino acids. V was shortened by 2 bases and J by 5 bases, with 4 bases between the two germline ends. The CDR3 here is CASSLTYQPQHF. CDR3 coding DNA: TGTGCCAGCAGTTTAACCTATCAGCCCCAGCATTTT.

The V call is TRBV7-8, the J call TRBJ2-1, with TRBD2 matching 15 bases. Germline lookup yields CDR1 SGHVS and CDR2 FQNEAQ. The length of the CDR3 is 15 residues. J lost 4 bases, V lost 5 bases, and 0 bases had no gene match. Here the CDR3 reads CASSGLAGGYNEQFF. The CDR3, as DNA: TGTGCCAGCAGCGGACTAGCGGGGGGGTACAATGAGCAGTTCTTC.

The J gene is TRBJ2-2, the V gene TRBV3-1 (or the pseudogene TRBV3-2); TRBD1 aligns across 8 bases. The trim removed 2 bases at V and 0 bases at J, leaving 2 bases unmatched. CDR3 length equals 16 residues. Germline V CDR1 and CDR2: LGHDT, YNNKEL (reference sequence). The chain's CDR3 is CASSQRQGTNTGELFF. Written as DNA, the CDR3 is TGTGCCAGCAGCCAACGACAGGGGACGAACACCGGGGAGCTGTTTTTT.

The CDR3 bases are TGTGCCAGCTCACCCAAGAACACCGGGGAGCTGTTTTTT. The encoded protein is CASSPKNTGELFF. The chain employs TRBV18 and TRBJ2-2; D is unclear. The CDR3 is 13 residues long. The germline V gene has CDR1 KGHSH and CDR2 LQKENI. V was cut by 3 bases and J by 1 base, with 3 bases left in between.

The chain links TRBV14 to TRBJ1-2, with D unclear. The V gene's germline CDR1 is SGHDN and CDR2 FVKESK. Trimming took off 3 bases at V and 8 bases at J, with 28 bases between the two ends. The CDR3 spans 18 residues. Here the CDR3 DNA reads TGTGCCAGCAGCCAGGCCCGGGGTTCGTCTTCTATCGGCCGGGGCTACACCTTC. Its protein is CASSQARGSSSIGRGYTF.

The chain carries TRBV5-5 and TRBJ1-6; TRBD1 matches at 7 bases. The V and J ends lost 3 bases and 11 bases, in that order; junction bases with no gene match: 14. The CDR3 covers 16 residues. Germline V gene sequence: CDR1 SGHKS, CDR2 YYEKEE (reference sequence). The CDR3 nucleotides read TGTGCCAGCAGCTCCGACAGGGAGGGTCGCAATGCACCCCTCCACTTT. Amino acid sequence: CASSSDREGRNAPLHF. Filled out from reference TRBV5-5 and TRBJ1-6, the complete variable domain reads DAGVTQSPTHLIKTRGQQVTLRCSPISGHKSVSWYQQVLGQGPQFIFQYYEKEERGRGNFPDRFSARQFPNYSSELNVNALLLGDSALYLCASSSDREGRNAPLHFGNGTRLTVT.

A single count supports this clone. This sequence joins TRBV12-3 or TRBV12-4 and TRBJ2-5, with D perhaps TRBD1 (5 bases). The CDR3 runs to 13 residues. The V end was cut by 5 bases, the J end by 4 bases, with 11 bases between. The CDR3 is CASSETGAETQYF. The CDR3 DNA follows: TGTGCCAGCAGTGAGACTGGGGCAGAGACCCAGTACTTC.

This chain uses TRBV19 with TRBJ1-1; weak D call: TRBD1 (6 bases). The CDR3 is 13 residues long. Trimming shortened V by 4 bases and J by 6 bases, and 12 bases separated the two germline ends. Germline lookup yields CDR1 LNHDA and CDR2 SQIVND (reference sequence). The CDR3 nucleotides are TGTGCCAGTAGTAGAAGGGAGGGGGCTGAAGCTTTCTTT. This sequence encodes CASSRREGAEAFF.

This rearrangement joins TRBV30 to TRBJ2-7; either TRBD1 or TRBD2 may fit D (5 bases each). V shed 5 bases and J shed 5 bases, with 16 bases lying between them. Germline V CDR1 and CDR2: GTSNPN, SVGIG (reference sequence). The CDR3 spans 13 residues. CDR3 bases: TGTGCCTGGTCCGGGACGGTGCCCGACGAGCAGTACTTC. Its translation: CAWSGTVPDEQYF. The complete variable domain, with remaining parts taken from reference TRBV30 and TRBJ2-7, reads SQTIHQWPATLVQPVGSPLSLECTVEGTSNPNLYWYRQAAGRGLQLLFYSVGIGQISSEVPQNLSASRPQDRQFILSSKKLLLSDSGFYLCAWSGTVPDEQYFGPGTRLTVT.